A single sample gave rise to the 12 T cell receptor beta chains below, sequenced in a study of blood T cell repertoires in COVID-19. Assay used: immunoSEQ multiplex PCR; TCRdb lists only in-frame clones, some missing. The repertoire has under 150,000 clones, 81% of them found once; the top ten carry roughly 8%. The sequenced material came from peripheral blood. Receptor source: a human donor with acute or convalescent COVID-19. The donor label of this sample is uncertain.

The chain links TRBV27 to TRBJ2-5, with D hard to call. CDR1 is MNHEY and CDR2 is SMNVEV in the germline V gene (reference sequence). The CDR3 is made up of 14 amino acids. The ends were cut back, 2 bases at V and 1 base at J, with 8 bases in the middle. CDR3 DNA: TGTGCCAGCAGTTTAAGAGGATCCCAAGAGACCCAGTACTTC. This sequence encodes CASSLRGSQETQYF.

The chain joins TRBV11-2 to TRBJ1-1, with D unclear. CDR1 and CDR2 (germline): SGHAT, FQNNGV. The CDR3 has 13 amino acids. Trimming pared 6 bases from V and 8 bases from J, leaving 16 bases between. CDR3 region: CASSLRGTREAFF. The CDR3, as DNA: TGTGCCAGCAGTCTTCGGGGTACTCGAGAAGCTTTCTTT.

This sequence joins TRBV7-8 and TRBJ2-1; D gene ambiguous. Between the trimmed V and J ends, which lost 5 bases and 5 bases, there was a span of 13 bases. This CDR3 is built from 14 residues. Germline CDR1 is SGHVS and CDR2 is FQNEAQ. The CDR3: CASSVRVLDNEQFF. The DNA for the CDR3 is TGTGCCAGCAGCGTACGGGTTTTAGACAATGAGCAGTTCTTC.

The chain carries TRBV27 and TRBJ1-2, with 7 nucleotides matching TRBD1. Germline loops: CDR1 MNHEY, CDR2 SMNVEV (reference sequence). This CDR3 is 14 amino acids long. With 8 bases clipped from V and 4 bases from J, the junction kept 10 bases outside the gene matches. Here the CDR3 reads CASPEVDRSYGYTF. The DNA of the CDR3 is TGTGCCAGCCCGGAGGTGGACAGGTCCTATGGCTACACCTTC.

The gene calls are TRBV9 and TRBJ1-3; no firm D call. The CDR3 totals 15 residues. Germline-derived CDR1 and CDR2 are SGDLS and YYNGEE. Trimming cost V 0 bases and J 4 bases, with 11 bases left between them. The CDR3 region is CASSVGGLDGNTIYF. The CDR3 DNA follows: TGTGCCAGCAGCGTAGGCGGGTTAGACGGAAACACCATATATTTT.

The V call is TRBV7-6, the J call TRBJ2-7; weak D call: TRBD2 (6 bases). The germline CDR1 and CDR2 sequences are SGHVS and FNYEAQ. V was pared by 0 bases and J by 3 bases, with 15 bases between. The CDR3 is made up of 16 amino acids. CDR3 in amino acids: CASSLAEGSTGYEQYF. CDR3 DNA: TGTGCCAGCAGCTTAGCGGAGGGTTCCACAGGCTACGAGCAGTACTTC.

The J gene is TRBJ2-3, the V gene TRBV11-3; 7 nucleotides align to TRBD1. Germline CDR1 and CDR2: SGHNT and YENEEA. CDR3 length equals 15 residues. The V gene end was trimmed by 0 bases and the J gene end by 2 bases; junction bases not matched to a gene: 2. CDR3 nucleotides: TGTGCCAGCAGCTTAGACAGGGGGAACACAGATACGCAGTATTTT. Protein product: CASSLDRGNTDTQYF.

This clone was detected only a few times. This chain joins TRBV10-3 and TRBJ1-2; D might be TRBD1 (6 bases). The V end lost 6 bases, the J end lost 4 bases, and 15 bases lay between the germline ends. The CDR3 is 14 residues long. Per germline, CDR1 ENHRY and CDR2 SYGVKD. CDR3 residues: CAIRSNRAAYGYTF. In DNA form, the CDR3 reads TGTGCCATCAGATCGAACAGGGCTGCCTATGGCTACACCTTC.

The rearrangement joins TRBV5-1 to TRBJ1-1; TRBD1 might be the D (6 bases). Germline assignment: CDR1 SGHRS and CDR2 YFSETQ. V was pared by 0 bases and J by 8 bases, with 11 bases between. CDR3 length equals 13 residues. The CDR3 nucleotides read TGCGCCAGCAGCTTGGCAGGTCAGGGGGAAGCTTTCTTT. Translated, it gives CASSLAGQGEAFF.

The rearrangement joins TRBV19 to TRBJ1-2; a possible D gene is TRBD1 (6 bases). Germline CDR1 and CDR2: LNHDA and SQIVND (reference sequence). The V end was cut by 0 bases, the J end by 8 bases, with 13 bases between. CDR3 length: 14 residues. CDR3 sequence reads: CASSIDRRGNGYTF. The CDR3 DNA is TGTGCCAGTAGTATAGATCGCAGGGGAAACGGCTACACCTTC.

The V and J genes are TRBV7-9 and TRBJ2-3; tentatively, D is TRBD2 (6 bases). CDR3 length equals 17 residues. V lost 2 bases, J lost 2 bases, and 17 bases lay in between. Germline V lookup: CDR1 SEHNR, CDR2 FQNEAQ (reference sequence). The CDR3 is CASSLTPRRGNTDTQYF. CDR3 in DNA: TGTGCCAGCAGCTTAACCCCAAGGCGGGGCAACACAGATACGCAGTATTTT.

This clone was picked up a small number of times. CDR3 DNA sequence: TGTGCCAGCAGTTACTCGGGGCTGGGTAAGAGGGAAGCTTTCTTT. The encoded protein is CASSYSGLGKREAFF. The genes are TRBV6-5 and TRBJ1-1, with a tentative D call TRBD1 (5 bases). This CDR3 is built from 15 residues. Germline-derived CDR1 and CDR2 are MNHEY and SVGAGI. V lost 0 bases and J lost 8, with 16 bases in between.